The following is a T cell receptor beta chain sequence with its context. This entry is derived from a study of blood T cell repertoires in COVID-19. CDR1 and CDR2 (germline): SGHNT, YYREEE (reference sequence). The CDR3 runs to 15 residues. This table comes from immunoSEQ multiplex PCR, and its TCRdb copy is limited to in-frame clones, with some not included. The repertoire consists of roughly 140,000 clones, with around 80% occurring once and the leading ten covering just over 0.55%. The origin of this receptor is a man in his 60s with acute or convalescent COVID-19. The source material was peripheral blood. The genes are TRBV5-4 and TRBJ1-1; possible D gene TRBD1, 6 bases. The CDR3 nucleotides read TGTGCGGGGGCACGAGGCGGCCAAATGAACACTGAAGCTTTCTTT. Its protein product is CAGARGGQMNTEAFF.